A single T cell receptor (beta chain) is shown here with its context. Its antigen remains unknown. The CDR3 is made up of 11 amino acids. Trimming stripped 1 base from V and 4 bases from J, with 2 bases between. Per the germline V gene, CDR1 is MNHNS and CDR2 is SASEGT. This sample stems from a study of CD4+ T cells in melanoma. Study-level findings and limits: Diverse differentiation states were reported for melanoma neoantigen-specific CD4+ T cells. CD8+ T cell, macrophage and B cell function reportedly correlated with neoantigen-specific CD4+ T cells.

Generated by immunoSEQ multiplex PCR, the TCRdb table keeps only in-frame clones and is missing some. This sample has 13,000 or so clones, with 68% found just once. This receptor was identified in a human donor with melanoma. The chain combines TRBV6-1 with TRBJ2-7; no reliable D call. What was sequenced was cells from a culture (not recorded whether cultured in vitro). Here the CDR3 DNA reads TGTGCCAGCAGTGAAGGGTACGAGCAGTACTTC. The encoded protein is CASSEGYEQYF.